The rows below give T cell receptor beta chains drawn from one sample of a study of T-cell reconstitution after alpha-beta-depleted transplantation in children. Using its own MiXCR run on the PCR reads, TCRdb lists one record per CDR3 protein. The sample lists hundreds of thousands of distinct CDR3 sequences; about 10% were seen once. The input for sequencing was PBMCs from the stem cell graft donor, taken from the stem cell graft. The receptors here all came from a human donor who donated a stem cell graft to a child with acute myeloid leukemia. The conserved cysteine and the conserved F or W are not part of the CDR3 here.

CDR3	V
ASSGGGTSNQPQH	TRBV4-1
ASTFLQGYEQY	TRBV6-2/TRBV6-3
SVEAPMDRVGNTIY	TRBV29-1
ASSYPRENWGNQETQY	TRBV6-2/TRBV6-3
ASSYSSGRELSYEQY	TRBV6-5
ATSDRGHEQY	TRBV24-1
ASSYPTGVRAPLH	TRBV6-2/TRBV6-3
SVPPPPLEIQETQY	TRBV29-1
ASSLEAGDIYEQY	TRBV7-9
ASSLVGTVGGGYT	TRBV12-3/TRBV12-4
SANRGGIDYEQY	TRBV20-1
SVWGTGGKDEQF	TRBV29-1
ASSQGGSTTYEQY	TRBV4-3
ASSPRSGRGNTEAF	TRBV28
SARTVSSGNTIY	TRBV20-1
ASSYRDRRTEAF	TRBV27
ATSDPRAQGATGELF	TRBV24-1